What follows are 32 T cell receptor beta chains derived from one specimen sequenced in a study of cytomegalovirus exposure and HLA in healthy donors (dated 2017 in TCRdb). Library generation was performed with the immunoSEQ multiplex PCR assay. The multiplex PCR relied on a mix of 60 forward primers for TCR Vbeta segments and 13 reverse primers for TCR Jbeta segments. In its TCRdb copy, this immuneACCESS table keeps in-frame sequences only and misses some clones. Where compared with another copy, unresolved V genes explain less than half of these, and the others have no known cause. This sample holds about 140,000 clones; 60% to 80% were observed only once. Of the sample, around 1.6% falls within the top ten clones. Sequencing used PBMCs. These receptors originate from a woman in her 30s in good health and CMV-seronegative.

The V call is TRBV5-8, the J call TRBJ2-1; 7 bases agree with TRBD2. Germline V CDR1 and CDR2: SGHTS, YDEGEE. The CDR3 extends over 17 amino acids. The V segment lost 5 bases and the J segment 0 bases; nucleotides outside the gene matches: 11. DNA of the CDR3: TGTGCCAGCAGAGTTCTAGCGGCACGACCCTCCTACAATGAGCAGTTCTTC. This translates into CASRVLAARPSYNEQFF.

The V gene is TRBV5-5, the J gene TRBJ2-2, with a possible D match to TRBD1 (6 bases). V lost 3 bases and J 8 bases, leaving 14 bases between the germline ends. In germline, CDR1 is SGHKS, CDR2 YYEKEE (reference sequence). The CDR3 consists of 14 residues. CDR3 region: CASSSGGSVGELFF. CDR3 sequence (DNA): TGTGCCAGCAGCTCTGGGGGCTCGGTGGGGGAGCTGTTTTTT.

The chain has TRBV19 and TRBJ2-7, with 11 positions matching TRBD1. The CDR3 sequence is 18 residues long. The V gene's germline CDR1 is LNHDA and CDR2 SQIVND (reference sequence). V shed 10 bases and J 0 bases; nucleotides not matched to a gene: 17. CDR3 amino acids: CATEKPDRGLSLSYEQYF. The CDR3 DNA reads as TGTGCCACCGAAAAACCGGACAGGGGGCTCTCACTCTCCTACGAGCAGTACTTC.

This chain links TRBV7-6 with TRBJ1-6; 7 bases fit TRBD1. Germline V gene data show CDR1 as SGHVS and CDR2 as FNYEAQ. The CDR3 totals 17 residues. The ends lost 5 bases at V and 7 bases at J; junction bases unmatched: 14. Here the CDR3 DNA reads TGTGCCAGCAGCCAACAGGACAGGTTCCTTTCGAATTCACCCCTCCACTTT. Translation gives CASSQQDRFLSNSPLHF.

The rearrangement uses TRBV2 and TRBJ2-1; unclear D gene. V was pared by 8 bases and J by 1 base, with 6 bases between. Germline V gene data show CDR1 as SNHLY and CDR2 as FYNNEI. The CDR3 has 12 residues. CDR3 in DNA: TGTGCCAGCGGTCAGTCCTACAATGAGCAGTTCTTC. It is translated as CASGQSYNEQFF.

The chain couples TRBV19 to TRBJ2-4; tentatively, D is TRBD1 (7 bases). Trimming removed 3 bases from V and 13 bases from J, with 16 bases in between. Germline V gene sequence: CDR1 LNHDA, CDR2 SQIVND (reference sequence). The CDR3 totals 13 residues. The CDR3 DNA reads TGTGCCAGTAGTATGAGAGGGGGCGGGGTCCAGTACTTC. Translating gives CASSMRGGGVQYF.

This sequence joins TRBV9 and TRBJ2-7; 8 bases are a match to TRBD2. Trimming cost V 4 bases and J 3 bases; bases outside gene matches: 9. Germline values: CDR1 SGDLS, CDR2 YYNGEE. The CDR3 sequence is 15 residues long. CDR3 coding DNA: TGTGCCAGCAGCCCCGGGAGGGGTCGGGGCTACGAGCAGTACTTC. Protein: CASSPGRGRGYEQYF.

The J gene is TRBJ1-5, the V gene TRBV19, with D unresolved. Germline V gives CDR1 LNHDA, CDR2 SQIVND (reference sequence). This CDR3 is built from 15 residues. V lost 4 bases to trimming and J lost 0 bases, with 10 bases between them. The CDR3 nucleotides are TGTGCCAGTAGTAGTGAGGGCTATAGCAATCAGCCCCAGCATTTT. Translating gives CASSSEGYSNQPQHF.

V gene TRBV2 combines with J gene TRBJ1-2; 8 bases match TRBD1. This CDR3 spans 15 amino acids. The junction had 14 bases not matched to a gene; V was cut back by 6 bases and J by 8 bases. Germline CDR1 is SNHLY and CDR2 is FYNNEI. The CDR3 region is CASRKDREGARGYTF. DNA of the CDR3: TGTGCCAGCAGAAAGGACAGGGAAGGGGCTAGGGGCTACACCTTC.

V is TRBV5-4 and J is TRBJ2-3, with 7 bases aligning to TRBD2. This CDR3 comprises 15 residues. Looked up from germline, CDR1 is SGHNT and CDR2 is YYREEE (reference sequence). The V and J ends lost 4 bases and 2 bases, in that order; junction bases with no gene match: 7. CDR3 nucleotide sequence: TGTGCCAGCAGCCTCATCAGCGGGACCACAGATACGCAGTATTTT. It specifies CASSLISGTTDTQYF.

CDR3 bases: TGTGCCAGCAGCTTAGCCCAGGGGCGAGGGTACGAGCAGTACTTC. Protein: CASSLAQGRGYEQYF. The chain uses TRBV7-6 and TRBJ2-7, with a possible D match to TRBD1 (6 bases). Trimming stripped 0 bases from V and 4 bases from J, with 13 bases between. The CDR3 is 15 amino acids. Germline CDR1 reads SGHVS; CDR2 reads FNYEAQ.

The chain uses TRBV7-9 and TRBJ2-7; 8 bases map to TRBD1. The CDR3 sequence is 14 residues long. The V gene's germline CDR1 is SEHNR and CDR2 FQNEAQ (reference sequence). V lost 2 bases and J lost 7; bases outside the gene matches: 7. CDR3 sequence: CASSLSQGAREQYF. DNA for the CDR3: TGTGCCAGCAGCTTAAGTCAGGGGGCGCGGGAGCAGTACTTC.

V and J are TRBV19 and TRBJ2-5; 8 bases are a match to TRBD2. With V trimmed by 1 base and J by 5 bases, 6 bases remained unmatched. The CDR3 is 15 residues long. The V gene's germline CDR1 is LNHDA and CDR2 SQIVND (reference sequence). The CDR3 region has the DNA TGTGCCAGTAGTATAGCGGGGGGGGTTGGGGAGACCCAGTACTTC. The encoded protein is CASSIAGGVGETQYF.

A note on this clone: The junction differs from germline at one of its ends, possibly a read error. This chain connects TRBV28 to TRBJ1-1, with unresolved D. The CDR3 extends over 10 amino acids. Germline CDR1 is MDHEN and CDR2 is SYDVKM. The CDR3, as DNA: TGTGCCAGCAGTTCCTACCTGACTCACTTT. Its translation is CASSSYLTHF.

The chain is built from TRBV6-7 and TRBJ2-7, with D perhaps matching TRBD1 (6 bases). TRBV6-7 is placed among ORFs of uncertain function. V was trimmed by 6 bases and J by 0 bases, leaving 24 bases between them. There are 18 residues in the CDR3. CDR3 nucleotide sequence: TGTGCCAGCAGGAAGTCACAGGGAAGCTCCCCAAGCTCCTACGAGCAGTACGTC. It specifies CASRKSQGSSPSSYEQYV.

Here the CDR3 DNA reads TGTGCCAGCAGCTTAGCTAGCGCAGATACGCAGTATTTT. Protein sequence: CASSLASADTQYF. The chain uses TRBV7-9 and TRBJ2-3, with D tentatively TRBD2 (5 bases). CDR3 length: 13 amino acids. V shed 0 bases and J shed 4 bases, with 5 bases lying between them. Germline V gene lookup returns CDR1 SEHNR and CDR2 FQNEAQ (reference sequence).

The chain carries TRBV9 and TRBJ1-1; D uncertain. Trimming removed 0 bases at V and 10 bases at J, with 13 bases between. CDR3 length: 13 amino acids. Per germline, CDR1 SGDLS and CDR2 YYNGEE. CDR3 sequence: CASSVGQVGGAFF. The DNA for the CDR3 is TGTGCCAGCAGCGTAGGCCAGGTGGGAGGAGCTTTCTTT.

V usage is TRBV11-2 and J usage is TRBJ2-3; 9 bases align to TRBD1. The CDR3 covers 17 residues. From germline, CDR1 is SGHAT and CDR2 FQNNGV. J lost 2 bases, V lost 7 bases, and 13 bases had no gene match. The CDR3 coding sequence is TGTGCCAGCACCCGCGGGACGTGGGACAGGGCCACAGATACGCAGTATTTT. Protein: CASTRGTWDRATDTQYF.

The chain recombines TRBV28 with TRBJ1-2, with D perhaps TRBD1 (6 bases). Trimming cost V 5 bases and J 1 base, with 11 bases left between them. From germline, CDR1 is MDHEN and CDR2 SYDVKM. The CDR3 sequence is 14 residues long. The CDR3 DNA reads as TGTGCCAGCAGTACCGGACAGTTTAACTATGGCTACACCTTC. It is translated as CASSTGQFNYGYTF.

CDR3 nucleotides: TGTGCCACTCAAACTAATCCAACCCAAGAGACCCAGTACTTC. It yields the protein CATQTNPTQETQYF. The chain recombines TRBV10-3 with TRBJ2-5; no clear D. The CDR3 covers 14 residues. V gave up 10 bases and J gave up 1 base, with 16 bases separating them. CDR1 ENHRY and CDR2 SYGVKD come from the germline V gene.

This chain joins TRBV9 and TRBJ2-2, with no clear D. Trimming left V 0 bases short and J 2 bases short, with 8 bases between. The CDR3 runs to 15 residues. The germline CDR1 and CDR2 sequences are SGDLS and YYNGEE. CDR3 nucleotide sequence: TGTGCCAGCAGCGTAGCCTCGACTAACACCGGGGAGCTGTTTTTT. Residues: CASSVASTNTGELFF. Combining the CDR3 with reference TRBV9 and TRBJ2-2 gives the whole variable domain DSGVTQTPKHLITATGQRVTLRCSPRSGDLSVYWYQQSLDQGLQFLIQYYNGEERAKGNILERFSAQQFPDLHSELNLSSLELGDSALYFCASSVASTNTGELFFGEGSRLTVL.

CDR3 residues: CASSPYLTHGYTF. CDR3 nucleotides: TGTGCCAGCAGTCCTTACTTGACTCATGGCTACACCTTC. The J gene is TRBJ1-2, the V gene TRBV7-2, with D unclear. Trimming stripped 6 bases from V and 6 bases from J, with 14 bases between. The CDR3 has 13 amino acids. From germline, CDR1 is SGHTA and CDR2 FQGNSA.

The chain joins TRBV9 to TRBJ1-3; possibly TRBD1 for D (6 bases). Germline V gives CDR1 SGDLS, CDR2 YYNGEE. V lost 4 bases, J lost 2 bases, and 10 bases lay in between. This CDR3 has 14 residues. The CDR3 bases are TGTGCCAGCAGCCCACAGGGAACTGGAAACACCATATATTTT. Translation gives CASSPQGTGNTIYF. The entire variable domain, with the rest obtained from reference TRBV9 and TRBJ1-3, is as follows: DSGVTQTPKHLITATGQRVTLRCSPRSGDLSVYWYQQSLDQGLQFLIQYYNGEERAKGNILERFSAQQFPDLHSELNLSSLELGDSALYFCASSPQGTGNTIYFGEGSWLTVV.

The chain has TRBV5-1 and TRBJ2-1; 9 bases map to TRBD2. CDR1 and CDR2 from the germline V gene are SGHRS and YFSETQ. V lost 6 bases, J lost 7 bases, and 8 bases stayed unmatched. This CDR3 has 14 residues. Here the CDR3 DNA reads TGCGCCAGCACCAATAGCGGGAGTTTGAATGAGCAGTTCTTC. Translating it yields CASTNSGSLNEQFF.

V is TRBV7-2 and J is TRBJ1-2, with a tentative D call TRBD1 (5 bases). Germline lookup yields CDR1 SGHTA and CDR2 FQGNSA. The CDR3 loop spans 13 amino acids. Trimming shortened V by 3 bases and J by 7 bases, and 12 bases separated the two germline ends. CDR3 sequence: CASSFRLQGGYTF. CDR3 coding DNA: TGTGCCAGCAGCTTTCGTCTGCAGGGTGGCTACACCTTC.

V is TRBV2 and J is TRBJ1-5; D gene unclear. The V gene's germline CDR1 is SNHLY and CDR2 FYNNEI. The CDR3 spans 13 residues. Between the trimmed V and J ends, which lost 8 bases and 6 bases, there was a span of 14 bases. This CDR3 reads CASAFSRGQPQHF. Here the CDR3 DNA reads TGTGCCAGCGCGTTCTCGCGAGGTCAGCCCCAGCATTTT.

The gene calls are TRBV7-8 and TRBJ2-5; the D is unclear. This CDR3 is 13 amino acids long. Germline CDR1 is SGHVS and CDR2 is FQNEAQ. V was clipped by 1 base and J by 0 bases, with 3 bases between them. The CDR3 nucleotides read TGTGCCAGCAGCTTAGAGCACCAAGAGACCCAGTACTTC. Its translation is CASSLEHQETQYF.

The chain is built from TRBV4-1 and TRBJ2-2, with 10 nucleotides matching TRBD2. J gave up 5 bases and V 4 bases, and 7 bases lay outside the gene matches. CDR1 MGHRA and CDR2 YSYEKL come from the germline V gene. The CDR3 runs 16 residues. Here the CDR3 reads CASSPRERGGTGELFF. Written as DNA, the CDR3 is TGCGCCAGCAGCCCGCGGGAGCGGGGGGGAACCGGGGAGCTGTTTTTT.

The chain uses TRBV7-6 and TRBJ2-1; 7 bases map to TRBD2. The V gene end was trimmed by 5 bases and the J gene end by 9 bases; junction bases not matched to a gene: 10. CDR1 SGHVS and CDR2 FNYEAQ come from the germline V gene. There are 14 residues in the CDR3. CDR3 sequence reads: CASSTGLWEGEQFF. CDR3 sequence (DNA): TGTGCCAGCAGCACGGGACTGTGGGAGGGTGAGCAGTTCTTC.

The table lists this clone with a few counts. This chain uses TRBV6-1 with TRBJ1-1, with TRBD1 matching 9 bases. Trimming cost V 6 bases and J 7 bases; bases outside gene matches: 9. Germline V gives CDR1 MNHNS, CDR2 SASEGT. CDR3 length: 14 amino acids. CDR3 DNA sequence: TGTGCCAGCAGCGAGGACAGGGGAAAGGGTGAAGCTTTCTTT. Translation: CASSEDRGKGEAFF.

The CDR3 here is CAWSVSGGTGELFF. CDR3 nucleotides: TGTGCCTGGAGTGTATCCGGGGGCACCGGGGAGCTGTTTTTT. V gene TRBV30 combines with J gene TRBJ2-2, with a tentative D call TRBD2 (6 bases). The V gene's germline CDR1 is GTSNPN and CDR2 SVGIG (reference sequence). Trimming took off 0 bases at V and 4 bases at J, with 9 bases between the two ends. This CDR3 is built from 14 residues.

CDR3 bases: TGTGCCAGCAGTTACGGGGCAGGTTATAACACTGAAGCTTTCTTT. Protein product: CASSYGAGYNTEAFF. The chain has TRBV6-5 and TRBJ1-1; D is possibly TRBD1 (5 bases). V lost 2 bases, J lost 2 bases, and 12 bases lay in between. Germline V gene data show CDR1 as MNHEY and CDR2 as SVGAGI. The CDR3 sequence is 15 residues long.